This record covers a single T cell receptor beta chain. This sample is drawn from a study of blood T cell repertoires in COVID-19. Study background: There were acute and convalescent COVID-19 samples, and they came from the United States, Italy and Spain. Sources were T cells, B-cell-depleted T cells, or PBMCs; the material itself was cDNA or gDNA.

Original analysis: Quantification of nucleated cells was approximated via reference gene primer amplification. Profiled with immunoSEQ multiplex PCR; TCRdb holds only in-frame clones, not every one. Clone size and the V and J calls come from that table; the DNA yielded D and trimming. Among a few hundred thousand clones listed, more than 75% were seen once. The sequence derives from a woman aged 50 to 60 with acute or convalescent COVID-19. The sequenced sample was peripheral blood.

Here the CDR3 DNA reads TGTGCCAGCAGCCCCCTCGCGGGTGCTACCTACGAGCAGTACTTC. It yields the protein CASSPLAGATYEQYF. The rearrangement links TRBV14 to TRBJ2-7; weak D call: TRBD2 (5 bases). The CDR3 consists of 15 residues. The germline V gene has CDR1 SGHDN and CDR2 FVKESK. Trimming cost V 4 bases and J 2 bases, with 15 bases left between them.